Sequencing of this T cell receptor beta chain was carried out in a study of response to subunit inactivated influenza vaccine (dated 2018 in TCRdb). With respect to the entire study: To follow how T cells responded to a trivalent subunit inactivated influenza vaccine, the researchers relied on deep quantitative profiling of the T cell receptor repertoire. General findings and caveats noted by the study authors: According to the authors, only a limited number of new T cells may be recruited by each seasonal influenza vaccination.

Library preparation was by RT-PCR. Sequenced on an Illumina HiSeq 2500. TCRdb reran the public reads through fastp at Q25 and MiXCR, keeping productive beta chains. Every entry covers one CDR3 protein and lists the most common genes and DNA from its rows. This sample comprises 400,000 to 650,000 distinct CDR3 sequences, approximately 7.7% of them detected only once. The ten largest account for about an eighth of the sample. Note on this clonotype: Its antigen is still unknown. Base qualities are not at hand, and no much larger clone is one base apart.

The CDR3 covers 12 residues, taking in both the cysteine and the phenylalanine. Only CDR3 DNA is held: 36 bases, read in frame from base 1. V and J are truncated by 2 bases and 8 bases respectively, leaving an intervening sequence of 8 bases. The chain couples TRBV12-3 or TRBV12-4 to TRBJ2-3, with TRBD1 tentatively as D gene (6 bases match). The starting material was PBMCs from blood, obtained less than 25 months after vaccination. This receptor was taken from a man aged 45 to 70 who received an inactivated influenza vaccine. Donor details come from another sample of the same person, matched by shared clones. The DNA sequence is TGTGCCAGCAGTTTAATGGGGGCTACGCAGTATTTT. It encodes CASSLMGATQYF.